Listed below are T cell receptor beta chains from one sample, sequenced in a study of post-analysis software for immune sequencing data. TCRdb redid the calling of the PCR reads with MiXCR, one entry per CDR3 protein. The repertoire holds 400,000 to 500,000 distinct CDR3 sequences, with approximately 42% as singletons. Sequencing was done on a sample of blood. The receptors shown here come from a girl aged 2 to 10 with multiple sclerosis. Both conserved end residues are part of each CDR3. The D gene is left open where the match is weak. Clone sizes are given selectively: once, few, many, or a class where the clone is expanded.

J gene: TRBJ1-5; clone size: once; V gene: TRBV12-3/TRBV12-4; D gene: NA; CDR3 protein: CASSFPGGNFGQPQHF; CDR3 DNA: TGTGCCAGCAGTTTCCCGGGTGGGAATTTCGGTCAGCCCCAGCATTTT
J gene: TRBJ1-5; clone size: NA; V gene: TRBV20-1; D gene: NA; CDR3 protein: CSASSQGSNQPQHF; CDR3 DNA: TGCAGTGCTAGTAGTCAGGGATCAAATCAGCCCCAGCATTTT
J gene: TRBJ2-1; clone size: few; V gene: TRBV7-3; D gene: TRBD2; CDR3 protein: CASSSDSSRPSGGSYNEQFF; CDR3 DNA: TGTGCCAGCAGCTCGGACTCGAGTCGGCCCAGCGGGGGCTCCTACAATGAGCAGTTCTTC
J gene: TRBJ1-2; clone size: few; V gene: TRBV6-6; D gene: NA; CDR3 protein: CASSPDTDYGYTF; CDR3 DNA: TGTGCCAGCAGCCCGGACACTGACTATGGCTACACCTTC
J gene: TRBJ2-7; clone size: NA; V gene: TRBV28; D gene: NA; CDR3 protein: CASSSSSGGFSYEQYF; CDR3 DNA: TGTGCCAGCAGTTCATCTTCAGGGGGGTTCTCCTACGAGCAGTACTTC
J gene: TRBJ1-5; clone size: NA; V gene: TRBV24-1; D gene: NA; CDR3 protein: CATSDLESSYSNQPQHF; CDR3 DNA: TGTGCCACCAGTGATTTGGAGTCCAGTTATAGCAATCAGCCCCAGCATTTT
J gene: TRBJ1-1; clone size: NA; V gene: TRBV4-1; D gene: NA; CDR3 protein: CASSAGTLNTEAFF; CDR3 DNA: TGCGCCAGCAGTGCCGGGACTTTGAACACTGAAGCTTTCTTT
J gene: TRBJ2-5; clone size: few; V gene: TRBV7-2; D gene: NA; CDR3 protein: CASSLTTTQETQYF; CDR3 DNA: TGTGCCAGCAGCTTAACAACTACCCAAGAGACCCAGTACTTC
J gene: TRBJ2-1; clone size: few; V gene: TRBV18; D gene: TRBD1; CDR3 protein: CASSLGQADEQFF; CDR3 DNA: TGTGCCAGCTCACTAGGACAGGCCGATGAGCAGTTCTTC
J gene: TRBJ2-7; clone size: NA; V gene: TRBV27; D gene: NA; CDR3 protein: CASRTGGYEQYF; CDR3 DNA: TGTGCCAGCAGGACGGGTGGCTACGAGCAGTACTTC
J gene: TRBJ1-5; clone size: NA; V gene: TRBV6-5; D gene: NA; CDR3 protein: CASSLWGPRGRSNQPQHF; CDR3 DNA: TGTGCCAGCAGTTTGTGGGGACCCCGGGGCAGGAGCAATCAGCCCCAGCATTTT
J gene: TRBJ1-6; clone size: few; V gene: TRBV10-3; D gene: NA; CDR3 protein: CAISDGGLNSPLHF; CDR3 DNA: TGTGCCATCAGTGACGGGGGGCTGAATTCACCCCTCCACTTT
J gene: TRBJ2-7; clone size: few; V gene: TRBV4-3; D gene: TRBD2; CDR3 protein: CASSQGVPGLAGGPYEQYF; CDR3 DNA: TGCGCCAGCAGCCAAGGGGTTCCGGGACTAGCGGGAGGCCCCTACGAGCAGTACTTC
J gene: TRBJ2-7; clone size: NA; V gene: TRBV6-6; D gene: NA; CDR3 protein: CASSYLKMGGNEQYF; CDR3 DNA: TGTGCCAGCAGTTACTTGAAGATGGGGGGAAACGAGCAGTACTTC
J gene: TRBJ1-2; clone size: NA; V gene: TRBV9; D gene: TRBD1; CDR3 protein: CASTGGDRGGKGYTF; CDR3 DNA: TGTGCCAGCACCGGAGGGGACAGGGGCGGAAAAGGCTACACCTTC
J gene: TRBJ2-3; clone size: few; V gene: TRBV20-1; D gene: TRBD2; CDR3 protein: CSETVAGAFTDTQYF; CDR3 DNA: TGCAGTGAGACCGTAGCGGGGGCTTTCACAGATACGCAGTATTTT
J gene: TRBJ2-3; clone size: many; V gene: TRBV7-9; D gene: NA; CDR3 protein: CASRFYRIDSTDTQYF; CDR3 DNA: TGTGCCAGCAGATTTTACAGGATTGATTCCACAGATACGCAGTATTTT
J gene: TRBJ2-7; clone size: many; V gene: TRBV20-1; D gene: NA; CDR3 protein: CSASPMDGNEQYF; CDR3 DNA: TGCAGTGCTAGTCCGATGGATGGCAACGAGCAGTACTTC
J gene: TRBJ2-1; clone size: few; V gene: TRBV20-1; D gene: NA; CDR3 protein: CSARVSSAGEQFF; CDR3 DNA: TGCAGTGCTAGAGTTAGTAGCGCGGGTGAGCAGTTCTTC
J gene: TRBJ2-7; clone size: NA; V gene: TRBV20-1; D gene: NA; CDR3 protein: CSARDRLNEQYF; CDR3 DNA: TGCAGTGCGAGAGATAGGCTGAATGAGCAGTACTTC
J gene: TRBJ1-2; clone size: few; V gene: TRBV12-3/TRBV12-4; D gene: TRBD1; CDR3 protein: CASSLGQGALGYTF; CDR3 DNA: TGTGCCAGCAGTTTAGGACAGGGGGCGTTAGGCTACACCTTC
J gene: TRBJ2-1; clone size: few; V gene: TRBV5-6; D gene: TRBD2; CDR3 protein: CASSISGPEQFF; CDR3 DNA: TGTGCCAGCAGCATTAGCGGGCCGGAGCAGTTCTTC
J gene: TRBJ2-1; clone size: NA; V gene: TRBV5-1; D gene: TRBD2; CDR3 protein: CASSFRLAGGSIEQFF; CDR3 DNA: TGCGCCAGCAGCTTCCGACTAGCGGGAGGGTCCATTGAGCAGTTCTTC
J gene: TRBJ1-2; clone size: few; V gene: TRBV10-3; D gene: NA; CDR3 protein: CAISERNYGYTF; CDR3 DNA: TGTGCCATCAGTGAGAGAAACTATGGCTACACCTTC
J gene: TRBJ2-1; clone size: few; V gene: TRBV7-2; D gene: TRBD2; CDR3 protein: CASSLSGTSGNGGQFF; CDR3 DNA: TGTGCCAGCAGCTTATCCGGGACTAGCGGGAATGGGGGGCAGTTCTTC
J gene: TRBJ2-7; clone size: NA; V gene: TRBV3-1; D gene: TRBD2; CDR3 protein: CASSQGLAGLSYEQYF; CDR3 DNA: TGTGCCAGCAGCCAAGGACTAGCGGGCTTATCCTACGAGCAGTACTTC
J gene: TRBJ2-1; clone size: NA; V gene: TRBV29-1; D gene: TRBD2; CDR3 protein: CSVDGGTISNNEQFF; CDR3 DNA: TGCAGCGTTGATGGTGGGACTATCTCTAACAATGAGCAGTTCTTC
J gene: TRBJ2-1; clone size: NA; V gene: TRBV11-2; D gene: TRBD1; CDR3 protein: CASSFRRGMNEQFF; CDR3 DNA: TGTGCCAGCAGCTTTCGCAGGGGGATGAATGAGCAGTTCTTC
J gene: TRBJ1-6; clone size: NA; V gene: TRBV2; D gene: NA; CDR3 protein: CASSDDRSPGTSPLHF; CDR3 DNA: TGTGCCAGCAGTGATGACAGGTCCCCGGGGACTTCACCCCTCCACTTT
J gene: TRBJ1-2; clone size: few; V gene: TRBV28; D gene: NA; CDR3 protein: CASSQGFHGYTF; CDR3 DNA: TGTGCCAGCAGCCAGGGGTTCCATGGCTACACCTTC
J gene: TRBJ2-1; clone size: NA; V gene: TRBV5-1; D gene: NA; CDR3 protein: CASSLATEQFF; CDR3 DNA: TGCGCCAGCAGCTTGGCTACGGAGCAGTTCTTC
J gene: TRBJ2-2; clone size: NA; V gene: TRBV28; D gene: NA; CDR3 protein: CASRSSGQENTGELFF; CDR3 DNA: TGTGCCAGCAGATCTTCGGGACAAGAGAACACCGGGGAGCTGTTTTTT
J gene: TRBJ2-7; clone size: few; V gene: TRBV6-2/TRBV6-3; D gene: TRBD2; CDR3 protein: CASSRPGTSGRRSSYEQYF; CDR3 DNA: TGTGCCAGCAGTCGACCCGGGACTAGCGGGAGGAGGAGCTCCTACGAGCAGTACTTC
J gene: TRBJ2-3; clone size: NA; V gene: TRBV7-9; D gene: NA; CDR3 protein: CASSLRGGNTDTQYF; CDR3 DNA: TGTGCCAGCAGCTTGAGGGGGGGGAACACAGATACGCAGTATTTT
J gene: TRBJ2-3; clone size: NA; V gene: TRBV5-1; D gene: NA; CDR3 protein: CASSLGEGDTQYF; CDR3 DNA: TGCGCCAGCAGTCTGGGAGAAGGAGATACGCAGTATTTT
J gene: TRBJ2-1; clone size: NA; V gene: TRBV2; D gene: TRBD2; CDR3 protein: CASSELAGVAHEQFF; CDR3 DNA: TGTGCCAGCAGTGAGCTAGCGGGAGTGGCCCATGAGCAGTTCTTC
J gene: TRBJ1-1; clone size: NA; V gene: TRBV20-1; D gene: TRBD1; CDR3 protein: CSARDQGGGSTEAFF; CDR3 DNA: TGCAGTGCTAGAGATCAAGGGGGCGGAAGCACTGAAGCTTTCTTT
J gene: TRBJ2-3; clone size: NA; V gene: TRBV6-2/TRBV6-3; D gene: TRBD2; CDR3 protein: CASSYSDAGDEDTQYF; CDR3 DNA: TGTGCCAGCAGTTACTCGGATGCGGGGGATGAGGATACGCAGTATTTT
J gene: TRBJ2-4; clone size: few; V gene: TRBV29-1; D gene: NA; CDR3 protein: CSVVDSLAKNIQYF; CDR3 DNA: TGCAGCGTCGTCGACAGCCTAGCCAAAAACATTCAGTACTTC
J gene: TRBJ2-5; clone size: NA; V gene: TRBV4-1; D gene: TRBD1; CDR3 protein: CASSQRQGEETQYF; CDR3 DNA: TGCGCCAGCAGTCAGAGACAGGGCGAAGAGACCCAGTACTTC
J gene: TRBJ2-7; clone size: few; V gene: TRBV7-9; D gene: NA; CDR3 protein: CASSASTDEQYF; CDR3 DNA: TGTGCCAGCAGCGCGTCGACTGACGAGCAGTACTTC
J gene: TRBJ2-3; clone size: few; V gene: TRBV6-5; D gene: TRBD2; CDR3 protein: CASSSSGGATDTQYF; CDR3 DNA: TGTGCCAGCAGTTCAAGCGGGGGGGCGACAGATACGCAGTATTTT
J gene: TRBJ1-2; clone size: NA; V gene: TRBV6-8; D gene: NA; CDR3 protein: CASSYSRTVHYGYTF; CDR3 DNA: TGTGCCAGCAGTTACTCTCGGACAGTGCACTATGGCTACACCTTC
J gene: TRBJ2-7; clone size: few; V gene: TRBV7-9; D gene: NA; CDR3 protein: CASSLPSKSYEQYF; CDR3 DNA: TGTGCCAGCAGCTTACCGTCAAAGTCCTACGAGCAGTACTTC
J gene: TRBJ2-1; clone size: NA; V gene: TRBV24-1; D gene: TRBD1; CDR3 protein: CATSDFGQGASGSYNEQFF; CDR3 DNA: TGTGCCACCAGTGATTTCGGGCAGGGGGCCTCCGGATCCTACAATGAGCAGTTCTTC
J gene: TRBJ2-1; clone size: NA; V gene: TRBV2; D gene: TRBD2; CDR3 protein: CASSEFKASGVYNEQFF; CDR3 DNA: TGTGCCAGCAGTGAATTCAAAGCTAGCGGGGTCTACAATGAGCAGTTCTTC
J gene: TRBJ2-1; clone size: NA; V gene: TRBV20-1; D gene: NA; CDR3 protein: CSARDNYIYNEQFF; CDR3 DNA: TGCAGTGCTAGAGATAACTATATCTACAATGAGCAGTTCTTC
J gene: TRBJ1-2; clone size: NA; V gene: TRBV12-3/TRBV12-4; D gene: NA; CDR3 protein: CASRGTGRNYGYTF; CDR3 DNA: TGTGCCAGCAGGGGAACAGGGCGCAACTATGGCTACACCTTC
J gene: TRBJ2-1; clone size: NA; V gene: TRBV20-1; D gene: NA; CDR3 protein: CPVLHDQLNEQFF; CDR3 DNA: TGCCCAGTGCTACATGACCAGCTTAATGAGCAGTTCTTC
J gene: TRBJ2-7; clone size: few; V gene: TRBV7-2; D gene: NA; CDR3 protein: CASSSRGSSYEQYF; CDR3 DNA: TGTGCCAGCAGCTCTCGGGGTTCCAGCTACGAGCAGTACTTC
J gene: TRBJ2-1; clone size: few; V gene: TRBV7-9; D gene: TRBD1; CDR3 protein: CATLRAGGGNEQFF; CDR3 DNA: TGTGCTACCCTTAGGGCAGGGGGCGGGAATGAGCAGTTCTTC
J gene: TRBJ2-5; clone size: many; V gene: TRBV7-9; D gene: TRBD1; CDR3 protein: CASSPVAGGQETQYF; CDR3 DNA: TGTGCCAGCAGCCCGGTGGCAGGGGGCCAAGAGACCCAGTACTTC
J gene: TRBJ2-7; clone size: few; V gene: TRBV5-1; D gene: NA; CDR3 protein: CASSAGDSSYEQYF; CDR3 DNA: TGCGCCAGCAGCGCGGGGGACAGCTCCTACGAGCAGTACTTC
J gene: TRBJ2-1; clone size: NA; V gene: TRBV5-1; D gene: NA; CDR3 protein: CASEALEGYEQFF; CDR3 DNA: TGCGCCAGCGAAGCGCTTGAGGGTTATGAGCAGTTCTTC
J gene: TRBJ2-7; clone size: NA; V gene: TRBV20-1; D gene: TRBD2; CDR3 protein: CSAREFYGTILTEQYF; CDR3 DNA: TGCAGTGCTAGAGAATTTTATGGGACTATCCTGACCGAGCAGTACTTC
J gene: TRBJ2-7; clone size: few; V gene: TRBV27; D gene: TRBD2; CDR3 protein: CASSLSPGGYEQYF; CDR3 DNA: TGTGCCAGCAGTTTATCTCCGGGAGGCTACGAGCAGTACTTC
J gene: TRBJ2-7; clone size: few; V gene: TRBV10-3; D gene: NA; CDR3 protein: CAIQMYPAYEQYF; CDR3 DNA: TGTGCCATTCAGATGTACCCAGCCTACGAGCAGTACTTC